This T cell receptor (beta chain) was sequenced during a study of T cells in Graves' hyperthyroidism and ophthalmopathy. Study-wide context: Peripheral blood samples were taken at initial diagnosis, prior to any treatment.

Regions amplified from RNA transcripts were the TCR beta CDR3 regions. The primer set for the first-round RT-PCR of the TCR CDR3 was HTBI. TCRdb processed the multiplex PCR reads anew with MiXCR; each CDR3 protein has one entry. The table lists under 800,000 distinct CDR3 sequences, about 14% of them singletons, with 10% in the top ten. This clonotype was recorded at least ten times. V lost 2 bases, J lost 4 bases, and 5 bases stayed unmatched. The CDR3 is 15 amino acids. Patients showing uncontrolled infection, other autoimmune disease, pregnancy or lactation were ineligible. Isolation of PBMCs was performed on around 9.3 ml fresh peripheral blood.

The source material was blood. J is TRBJ1-2 and V is TRBV12-3 or TRBV12-4, with 9 bases that match TRBD1. The clonotype comes from a woman between 18 and 29 years old with Graves' hyperthyroidism. This CDR3 reads CASSLRGQGSYGYTF. CDR3 DNA sequence: TGTGCCAGCAGTTTAAGGGGACAGGGCAGCTATGGCTACACCTTC.